This T cell receptor beta chain was identified in a study of CD8 T cells in Susac syndrome. Regarding the study as a whole: The study recognized that the number of individuals in its TCR sequencing and HLA analysis was relatively small.

Looked up from germline, CDR1 is MDHEN and CDR2 is SYDVKM. This CDR3 has 13 residues. V was shortened by 7 bases and J by 6 bases, with 12 bases between the two germline ends. After extraction with the RNeasy kit, about 0.45 to 1 ug of the RNA was reverse transcribed using random hexamers. The immunoSEQ assay covered 54 Vbeta and 13 Jbeta segments for CDR3. MiXCR was run by TCRdb on the immunoSEQ multiplex PCR reads, yielding one entry per CDR3 protein. The sample lists about 280,000 distinct CDR3 sequences, about 85% occurring once. Turning to this clonotype: The antigen remains undetermined.

The multiple sclerosis control cohort comprised treatment-naive individuals presenting with stable or active relapsing-remitting disease. TEMRA cells underwent FACS enrichment and CD8+ and CD4+ T cells underwent negative isolation. The TCR originated in a human donor with multiple sclerosis. The sequencing input was CD8+ T cells from PBMCs. J is TRBJ2-2 and V is TRBV28; D might be TRBD1 (5 bases). The CDR3 coding sequence is TGTGCCAGCATAGGGGATGTTCCCGGGGAGCTGTTTTTT. Its protein product is CASIGDVPGELFF.